In this sample, the clone carrying this TCR beta chain turned up many times. Its matching antigen is unknown. Amplified TCR beta CDR3 regions derived from RNA transcripts. The HTBI primer set served for first-round RT-PCR of the TCR CDR3. TCRdb ran MiXCR on the multiplex PCR reads and lists one entry per CDR3 protein. The data contain around 100,000 distinct CDR3 sequences, about 50% of them singletons. Trimming cost V 4 bases and J 5 bases, with 8 bases left between them. The CDR3 is made up of 12 amino acids. Germline lookup yields CDR1 MRHNA and CDR2 SNTAGT. The entry originates in a study of T cells in Graves' hyperthyroidism and ophthalmopathy. Study results and caveats: Ophthalmopathy prediction by the model preceded onset by a median roughly 6 months. Ophthalmopathy and stable hyperthyroidism were told apart by a 13 V-J model.

Sequences were obtained from blood. The V and J genes are TRBV6-4 and TRBJ2-5, with unresolved D. The sequence came from a middle-aged man with Graves' hyperthyroidism. As DNA, the CDR3 is TGTGCCAGCAGTGTTTTAGAGGAGACCCAGTACTTC. Translated, it gives CASSVLEETQYF.